The entry below describes one TCR beta chain. Trimming took 3 bases from V and 2 from J, leaving 1 base between them. The CDR3 is made up of 11 amino acids. TCRdb called the 5' RACE reads again in MiXCR, with one record for every CDR3 protein. The sample consists of more than 60,000 distinct CDR3 sequences, about 16% of them appearing once. This sample was taken from a study of T cells of healthy individuals. This sequence was found in a human donor in good health. The chain joins TRBV12-3 or TRBV12-4 to TRBJ1-2; no firm D call. CDR3 in amino acids: CASSLNYGYTF. The CDR3 DNA sequence: TGTGCCAGCAGTTTGAACTATGGCTACACCTTC.